This note documents a single T cell receptor (beta chain) sequence. The antigen remains unidentified. Donors comprised healthy HIV-negative adults lacking recent acute infections or vaccinations. Adult Caucasians living in Nashville, Tennessee made up all of the donors. The sample is drawn from a study of shared clonotypes between healthy human individuals. Germline assignment: CDR1 MDHEN and CDR2 SYDVKM. The CDR3 has 15 residues. V was shortened by 2 bases and J by 5 bases, with 15 bases between the two germline ends. Authors' processing steps: With immunoSEQ giving junction-only sequences and no quality scores, filtering differed. Measured with immunoSEQ multiplex PCR; TCRdb has only the in-frame clones, and not every one. The V and J calls and clone size were taken over from that table, and D and trimming were inferred from the DNA. The sample carries about 660,000 clones, less than 85% recorded once.

Whole-study results and caveats: Naive subsets typically showed greater estimated richness than memory subsets.

The origin of this receptor is a woman in her 30s in good health. What was sequenced was memory CD4+ T cells sorted from blood. The subset here: CD45RA-negative fraction. This sequence joins TRBV28 and TRBJ1-1; no reliable D call. In DNA form, the CDR3 reads TGTGCCAGCAGTTTACCTCCGATCGGCCGAACTGAAGCTTTCTTT. Amino acid sequence: CASSLPPIGRTEAFF.